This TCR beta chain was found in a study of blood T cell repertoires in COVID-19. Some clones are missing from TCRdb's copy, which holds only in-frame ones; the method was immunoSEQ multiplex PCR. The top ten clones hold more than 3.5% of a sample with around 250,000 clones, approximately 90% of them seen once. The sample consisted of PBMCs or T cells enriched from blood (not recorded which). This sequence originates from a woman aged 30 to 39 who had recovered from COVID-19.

CDR3 amino acids: CASSVGGDEQFF. The CDR3, as DNA: TGTGCCAGCAGCGTCGGAGGGGATGAGCAGTTCTTC. V is TRBV9 and J is TRBJ2-1, with D perhaps TRBD2 (6 bases). V lost 2 bases and J lost 8, with 8 bases in between. CDR1 SGDLS and CDR2 YYNGEE come from the germline V gene. The CDR3 has 12 amino acids.